This T cell receptor beta chain was identified in a study of OX40 agonist ivuxolimab in advanced cancers. Study findings and constraints: Certain nonresponders additionally had low normalized T-cell clonal expansion.

As for this clone: As yet, its antigen is unknown.

Clones were read by immunoSEQ multiplex PCR, and TCRdb kept only the in-frame ones, dropping some. The table has roughly 32,000 clones, roughly 80% seen once. Germline values: CDR1 MNHNS, CDR2 SASEGT. CDR3 length equals 15 residues. V lost 6 bases to trimming and J lost 5 bases; unmatched junction nucleotides: 10. The chain links TRBV6-1 to TRBJ1-5; 7 nucleotides line up with TRBD1. The sequencing here drew on CD4+ or CD8+ T cells sorted from blood, taken in a trial of the OX40 agonist ivuxolimab. The sequence was collected from an adult with an advanced solid tumor such as melanoma, head and neck, liver or kidney cancer. The CDR3 DNA sequence: TGTGCCAGCAGCGAAACCACAGGGGCCCATCAGCCCCAGCATTTT. Translated: CASSETTGAHQPQHF.